This T cell receptor beta chain was recovered during a study of beta chain features in type 1 diabetes. The CDR3 runs to 17 residues. V was trimmed by 1 base and J by 4 bases, leaving 16 bases between them. Germline V gives CDR1 KGHSH, CDR2 LQKENI. Since all of the isolated RNA was reverse transcribed, expressed TCRB transcripts were what got sequenced. Assay used: immunoSEQ multiplex PCR; TCRdb lists only in-frame clones, some missing. This sample has about 150,000 clones; approximately 12% occur once, and the top ten carry roughly 2%. By way of CD45RO/CCR7/CD25/CD127/CD95/CD27, the CD4+ regulatory, stem cell-like memory, central memory and naive cells were sorted. This clone was observed at least ten times.

The TCR originated in a man between 18 and 29 years old in good health. Material: central memory CD4+ T cells from blood. The chain recombines TRBV18 with TRBJ2-2; D gene ambiguous. The CDR3 spells CASSPLRLIGITGELFF. For the CDR3, the DNA is TGTGCCAGCTCACCACTCCGTTTGATAGGGATCACCGGGGAGCTGTTTTTT.